The clone carrying this TCR beta chain appeared a few times. The antigen remains unidentified. The template was total RNA from unfractionated whole blood. This entry comes from a study of human T cells and chemical hapten exposure. Findings of the study overall: After DPC sensitization, TCRs above 1 in 1000 frequency showed no change.

Single cDNA molecules in the library carried unique molecular identifiers attached during preparation. TCRdb processed the 5' RACE reads anew with MiXCR; each CDR3 protein has one entry. The sample carries 95,000 to 120,000 distinct CDR3 sequences, 19% recorded once. The CDR3 spans 14 residues. V lost 2 bases, J lost 5 bases, and 10 bases lay in between. The sequence was collected from a human donor in good health. This sequence joins TRBV12-3 or TRBV12-4 and TRBJ1-5; tentative D call: TRBD1 (5 bases). The chain's CDR3 is CASSLIGDYQPQHF. The CDR3 DNA is TGTGCCAGCAGTTTAATCGGGGACTATCAGCCCCAGCATTTT.